What follows is one TCR beta chain and its context. The sample belongs to a study of cytomegalovirus exposure and HLA in healthy donors. The germline V gene has CDR1 MNHEY and CDR2 SMNVEV (reference sequence). V lost 6 bases and J lost 2; bases outside the gene matches: 13. The CDR3 consists of 16 residues. Participants comprised healthy donors of bone marrow. The PCR employed 60 Vbeta primers together with 13 Jbeta primers. Using immunoSEQ multiplex PCR, the repertoire was profiled, and TCRdb retains in-frame clones only, with some absent. The sample has around 280,000 clones; approximately 90% are singletons.

Source material: PBMCs. V and J are TRBV27 and TRBJ2-7; 7 nucleotides line up with TRBD1. This clonotype was sampled from a woman aged 18-30 years in good health and CMV-seronegative. The CDR3 bases are TGTGCCAGCAGACCTGGGTCTCGGGGACAGCCCTACGAGCAGTACTTC. This encodes CASRPGSRGQPYEQYF.